A single sample is the source of the 21 T cell receptor beta chains below, sequenced in a study of metastatic and nonmetastatic thyroid tumors. All patients reached thyroid surgery having received no treatment beforehand. With MiXCR, TCRdb reprocessed the PCR reads. The sample records tens of thousands of clones, roughly 15% being singletons. Sequenced: blood. The receptor source for this set is a female donor with papillary thyroid cancer or a benign thyroid nodule (not recorded which). Some clones in this sample may be carry-over from other donors' samples.

The DNA for the CDR3 is TGTGCCAGCAGCCCCGGAGGCGTGCTTGAGCAGTTCTTC. Protein product: CASSPGGVLEQFF. The chain employs TRBV11-3 and TRBJ2-1; TRBD2 might be the D (5 bases). Germline CDR1 and CDR2: SGHNT and YENEEA. The ends were cut back, 5 bases at V and 9 bases at J, with 14 bases in the middle. The CDR3 covers 13 residues.

This clone was recorded many times. This chain connects TRBV27 to TRBJ2-3; no clear D. V gave up 5 bases and J gave up 4 bases, with 13 bases separating them. The CDR3 totals 14 residues. In germline, CDR1 is MNHEY, CDR2 SMNVEV (reference sequence). The CDR3 DNA reads as TGTGCCAGCAGTGTAGGAAGGACCTCAGATACGCAGTATTTT. Translated: CASSVGRTSDTQYF.

This clone was observed at least ten times. This sequence joins TRBV9 and TRBJ2-2, with a weak D call TRBD2 (6 bases). CDR3 length: 14 residues. Germline V gene data show CDR1 as SGDLS and CDR2 as YYNGEE. V was cut by 4 bases and J by 3 bases, with 10 bases left in between. CDR3 protein: CASSPGTHTGELFF. The DNA of the CDR3 is TGTGCCAGCAGCCCTGGGACTCACACCGGGGAGCTGTTTTTT. The full variable domain, with the rest looked up from reference TRBV9 and TRBJ2-2, is DSGVTQTPKHLITATGQRVTLRCSPRSGDLSVYWYQQSLDQGLQFLIQYYNGEERAKGNILERFSAQQFPDLHSELNLSSLELGDSALYFCASSPGTHTGELFFGEGSRLTVL.

The V and J genes are TRBV11-3 and TRBJ2-7, with 7 bases matching TRBD1. Germline CDR1 SGHNT, CDR2 YENEEA. With 0 bases clipped from V and 1 base from J, the junction kept 0 bases outside the gene matches. The CDR3 is made up of 14 amino acids. CDR3 coding DNA: TGTGCCAGCAGCTTAGAGACAGGGTCCTACGAGCAGTACTTC. Encoded protein: CASSLETGSYEQYF.

This rearrangement joins TRBV6-1 to TRBJ2-7; no firm D call. V was pared by 6 bases and J by 0 bases, with 9 bases between. Germline V gene sequence: CDR1 MNHNS, CDR2 SASEGT. This CDR3 comprises 13 residues. This CDR3 is CASSRRSSYEQYF. As DNA, the CDR3 is TGTGCCAGCAGCCGTCGTAGCTCCTACGAGCAGTACTTC.

The gene calls are TRBV5-1 and TRBJ2-5, with D maybe TRBD2 (7 bases). V lost 4 bases and J lost 4, with 20 bases in between. The CDR3 runs 16 residues. Germline V gene lookup returns CDR1 SGHRS and CDR2 YFSETQ. The CDR3 here is CASSGPLGAGAETQYF. The DNA for the CDR3 is TGCGCCAGCAGCGGACCACTGGGGGCGGGGGCAGAGACCCAGTACTTC.

The table lists this clone with many counts. The gene calls are TRBV7-6 and TRBJ2-2, with D possibly matching TRBD1 (6 bases). This CDR3 spans 15 amino acids. Trimming left V 6 bases short and J 4 bases short, with 15 bases between. Per the germline V gene, CDR1 is SGHVS and CDR2 is FNYEAQ. The CDR3 loop is CASSSPQGFTGELFF. For the CDR3, the DNA is TGTGCCAGCAGTTCCCCCCAGGGGTTCACCGGGGAGCTGTTTTTT.

This clone was counted ten times or more. The V gene is TRBV3-1, the J gene TRBJ2-5; 11 bases agree with TRBD2. This CDR3 has 15 residues. The V gene end was trimmed by 1 base and the J gene end by 5 bases; junction bases not matched to a gene: 3. Germline CDR1 is LGHDT and CDR2 is YNNKEL (reference sequence). As DNA, the CDR3 is TGTGCCAGCAGCCAAGCGGGACTAGCGGTGGAGACCCAGTACTTC. Amino acids: CASSQAGLAVETQYF.

Ten or more counts support this clone. This chain joins TRBV27 and TRBJ2-7, with 7 positions matching TRBD1. This CDR3 has 13 residues. With 7 bases clipped from V and 3 bases from J, the junction kept 6 bases outside the gene matches. Germline V gene sequence: CDR1 MNHEY, CDR2 SMNVEV (reference sequence). This CDR3 reads CASKRTGIYEQYF. In nucleotides, the CDR3 is TGTGCCAGCAAACGGACAGGAATCTACGAGCAGTACTTC.

By share, this clone ranks as medium-sized. The chain has TRBV6-5 and TRBJ2-5; D is unclear. Looked up from germline, CDR1 is MNHEY and CDR2 is SVGAGI. CDR3 length equals 13 residues. The V end lost 2 bases, the J end lost 0 bases, and 4 bases lay between the germline ends. For the CDR3, the DNA is TGTGCCAGCAGTTACAGGTACCAAGAGACCCAGTACTTC. This sequence encodes CASSYRYQETQYF.

The chain combines TRBV11-2 with TRBJ2-1; no clear D gene. The CDR3 has 16 amino acids. Germline assignment: CDR1 SGHAT and CDR2 FQNNGV. V was pared by 3 bases and J by 0 bases, with 12 bases between. CDR3 nucleotide sequence: TGTGCCAGCAGCTTTTTCTCGGGTCTCTCCTACAATGAGCAGTTCTTC. This sequence encodes CASSFFSGLSYNEQFF.

This clone occurred many times. This chain uses TRBV3-1 with TRBJ2-5; D uncertain. The V gene lost 3 bases and the J gene lost 1 base, with 12 bases spanning the gap. This CDR3 is built from 15 residues. CDR1 is LGHDT and CDR2 is YNNKEL in the germline V gene (reference sequence). The CDR3 DNA reads as TGTGCCAGCAGCCATCTTACAACCCGCCAAGAGACCCAGTACTTC. Its translation is CASSHLTTRQETQYF.

V gene TRBV28 combines with J gene TRBJ2-7; the D gene is possibly TRBD1 (5 bases). V dropped 0 bases and J dropped 6 bases, with 9 bases sitting between them. The CDR3 has 13 amino acids. Germline values: CDR1 MDHEN, CDR2 SYDVKM. This CDR3 is CASSLCRQCEQYF. CDR3 in DNA: TGTGCCAGCAGTTTATGCAGACAGTGCGAGCAGTACTTC.

V gene TRBV2 combines with J gene TRBJ2-7; D is uncertain. The CDR3 sequence is 16 residues long. Trimming pared 1 base from V and 2 bases from J, leaving 15 bases between. Per germline, CDR1 SNHLY and CDR2 FYNNEI. The CDR3 here is CASSEDLSLPPYEQYF. As DNA, the CDR3 is TGTGCCAGCAGTGAAGATCTTAGCCTACCCCCCTACGAGCAGTACTTC. The variable domain in full, completed from reference TRBV2 and TRBJ2-7, reads EPEVTQTPSHQVTQMGQEVILRCVPISNHLYFYWYRQILGQKVEFLVSFYNNEISEKSEIFDDQFSVERPDGSNFTLKIRSTKLEDSAMYFCASSEDLSLPPYEQYFGPGTRLTVT.

Many counts were recorded for this clone. This may arise from a read error, as a much more abundant clone is one base away. J is TRBJ1-2 and V is TRBV28; 7 nucleotides agree with TRBD1. The junction had 10 bases not matched to a gene; V was cut back by 5 bases and J by 7 bases. CDR1 MDHEN and CDR2 SYDVKM come from the germline V gene. The CDR3 totals 14 residues. CDR3 bases: TGTGCCAGCAGTCGCCGACAGGGCATCTGTGGCTACACCTTC. It codes for CASSRRQGICGYTF.

This clone was counted only a few times. A read error may explain this, as a much larger clone is one base away. The chain recombines TRBV12-3 or TRBV12-4 with TRBJ1-4, with 7 bases lining up with TRBD1. The CDR3 totals 13 residues. The CDR3 bases are TGTGTCAGCAGTCTGGAGGGGGCCGAAAAACTGTTTTTT. Encoded protein: CVSSLEGAEKLFF.

This clone came up a few times. V is TRBV20-1 and J is TRBJ1-3, with no clear D. CDR1 and CDR2 from the germline V gene are DFQATT and SNEGSKA (reference sequence). V was trimmed by 2 bases and J by 0 bases, leaving 5 bases between them. The CDR3 is 13 amino acids. The CDR3 sequence: CSARQSSGNTIYF. The DNA for the CDR3 is TGCAGTGCTAGACAGAGCTCTGGAAACACCATATATTTT.

The sample holds a few counts of this clone. This could be a read error, since a much larger clone is one nucleotide away. Distinct nucleotide sequences in the sample also encode this CDR3. The CDR3 DNA sequence: TGTGCCAGCAGTCTAGAACAGGGAAGAAATGAGCAGTTCTTC. This encodes CASSLEQGRNEQFF. V usage is TRBV28 and J usage is TRBJ2-1, with D perhaps matching TRBD1 (6 bases). The CDR3 is made up of 14 amino acids. The germline CDR1 and CDR2 sequences are MDHEN and SYDVKM. Trimming stripped 5 bases from V and 7 bases from J, with 15 bases between.

This clone has at least ten counts. A much larger clonotype is one base distant, so this may be a read error. This CDR3 fails to terminate in the conserved phenylalanine or tryptophan, so it likely reflects a read error. The chain recombines TRBV6-1 with TRBJ2-7; possible D gene TRBD1, 6 bases. In germline, CDR1 is MNHNS, CDR2 SASEGT. V dropped 5 bases and J dropped 8 bases, with 10 bases sitting between them. The CDR3 totals 11 residues. The CDR3 is CASSRQEQQYL. DNA for the CDR3: TGTGCCAGCAGTAGACAGGAACAGCAGTACCTC.

This clone was found a few times. The chain combines TRBV12-3 or TRBV12-4 with TRBJ2-7; the D is unclear. Trimming stripped 6 bases from V and 3 bases from J, with 12 bases between. This CDR3 is built from 13 residues. The DNA of the CDR3 is TGTGCCAGCAGGGAGACGGGCGTCTACGAGCAGTACTTC. Residues: CASRETGVYEQYF.

This clone is labeled medium-sized. The rearrangement links TRBV6-1 to TRBJ1-1; no reliable D call. Germline V gene data show CDR1 as MNHNS and CDR2 as SASEGT. The CDR3 sequence is 12 residues long. V was clipped by 4 bases and J by 2 bases, with 5 bases between them. The CDR3 DNA sequence: TGTGCCAGCAGTGCTCTCAACACTGAAGCTTTCTTT. This gives the protein CASSALNTEAFF.